Below, 7 T cell receptor beta chains from the same sample are listed, as sequenced in a study of T cell repertoires in cytomegalovirus infection. TCRdb reprocessed the reads via MiXCR and lists one record per CDR3 protein. Of around 630,000 distinct CDR3 sequences detected, around 24% appear once; the ten largest clones hold 6.5% to 10%. The sequenced sample was CD8+ T cells from PBMCs. These receptors all stem from a human donor in good health (CMV status not recorded). Some clones in this sample may be carry-over from other donors' samples.

V and J are TRBV20-1 and TRBJ2-3, with 13 positions matching TRBD2. The V and J ends lost 6 bases and 8 bases, in that order; junction bases with no gene match: 11. Germline V gene lookup returns CDR1 DFQATT and CDR2 SNEGSKA (reference sequence). This CDR3 has 15 residues. The CDR3 here is CSAKGLAGPQGTQYF. The CDR3 bases are TGCAGTGCCAAGGGACTAGCGGGGCCGCAGGGTACGCAGTATTTT.

At least ten counts were recorded for this clonotype. The chain combines TRBV5-1 with TRBJ2-3; D ambiguous. Germline V gives CDR1 SGHRS, CDR2 YFSETQ. CDR3 size: 18 residues. Trimming took 4 bases from V and 0 from J, leaving 21 bases between them. The CDR3 region has the DNA TGCGCCAGCAGCGACGGCCGATGGGGAACTTCTAGCACAGATACGCAGTATTTT. This encodes CASSDGRWGTSSTDTQYF.

This clonotype has more than one count but fewer than ten. The CDR3 here is CSVGSEEQFF. The CDR3 DNA reads TGCAGCGTTGGCTCCGAGGAGCAGTTCTTC. The chain joins TRBV29-1 to TRBJ2-1; the D is unclear. V lost 4 bases to trimming and J lost 10 bases, with 8 bases between them. This CDR3 spans 10 amino acids. Germline CDR1 reads SQVTM; CDR2 reads ANQGSEA.

This clonotype was detected many times. As DNA, the CDR3 is TGTGCCAGCAGTCAGCCTTTAGACGGTTCCTACAATGAGCAGTTCTTC. Translation gives CASSQPLDGSYNEQFF. The chain combines TRBV6-2 or TRBV6-3 with TRBJ2-1; D unresolved. CDR1 and CDR2 (germline): MNHEY, SVGEGT. Trimming left V 5 bases short and J 1 base short, with 15 bases between. The CDR3 consists of 16 residues.

In its sample, this clonotype was seen once. V is TRBV6-6 and J is TRBJ2-7, with 8 bases matching TRBD1. CDR1 MNHNY and CDR2 SVGAGI come from the germline V gene (reference sequence). J lost 0 bases, V lost 4 bases, and 5 bases had no gene match. This CDR3 is 15 amino acids long. CDR3 bases: TGTGCCAGCAGTTTCCGGGACAGGAGCTCCTACGAGCAGTACGTC. This translates into CASSFRDRSSYEQYV.

The table lists this clonotype with a few counts. The chain uses TRBV2 and TRBJ1-2, with D maybe TRBD1 (6 bases). The CDR3 is made up of 16 amino acids. CDR1 SNHLY and CDR2 FYNNEI come from the germline V gene. Trimming cost V 0 bases and J 3 bases, with 14 bases left between them. The CDR3 sequence is CASSEAPGGGYYGYTF. CDR3 coding DNA: TGTGCCAGCAGTGAAGCCCCCGGGGGGGGCTACTATGGCTACACCTTC.

This clonotype was counted between two and nine times. This chain uses TRBV12-3 or TRBV12-4 with TRBJ2-7; TRBD2 might be the D (6 bases). Deletions cut 6 bases from V and 0 bases from J, with 21 bases between. This CDR3 is 17 amino acids long. The CDR3 here is CASSPGLHKIVSYEQYV. The CDR3 nucleotides are TGTGCCAGCAGCCCGGGACTTCATAAAATCGTCTCCTACGAGCAGTACGTC.